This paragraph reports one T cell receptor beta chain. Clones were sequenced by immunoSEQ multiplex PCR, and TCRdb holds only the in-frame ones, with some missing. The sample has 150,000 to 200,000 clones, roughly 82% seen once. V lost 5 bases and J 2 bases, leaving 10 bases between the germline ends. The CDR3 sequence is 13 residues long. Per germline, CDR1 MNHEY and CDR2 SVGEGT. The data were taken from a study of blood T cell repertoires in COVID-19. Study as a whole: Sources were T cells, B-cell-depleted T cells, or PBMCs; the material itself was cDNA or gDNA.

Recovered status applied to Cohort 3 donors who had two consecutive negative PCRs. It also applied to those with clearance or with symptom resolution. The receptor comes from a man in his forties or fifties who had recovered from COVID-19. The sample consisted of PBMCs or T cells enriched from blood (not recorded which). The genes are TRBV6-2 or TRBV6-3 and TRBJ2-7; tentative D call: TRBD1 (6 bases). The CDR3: CASSTRDTYEQYV. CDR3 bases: TGTGCCAGCAGTACACGGGACACCTACGAGCAGTACGTC.